Listed here are 8 T cell receptor beta chains from one sample, sequenced in a study of blood T cell repertoires in COVID-19. Sequencing was performed with immunoSEQ multiplex PCR; in TCRdb, only in-frame clones are kept and a portion is missing. The sample yields about 87,000 clones, roughly 88% seen once. Input material: peripheral blood. These receptors all stem from a woman of 80 years or more with COVID-19, enrolled during active disease.

The chain combines TRBV4-1 with TRBJ1-5; 8 bases match TRBD1. The CDR3 loop spans 15 amino acids. Germline CDR1 reads MGHRA; CDR2 reads YSYEKL. V lost 1 base to trimming and J lost 6 bases; unmatched junction nucleotides: 5. CDR3 nucleotide sequence: TGCGCCAGCAGCCAAGTCGCGACAGGGGTTCAGCCCCAGCATTTT. Translation gives CASSQVATGVQPQHF.

The chain employs TRBV19 and TRBJ2-3; weak D call: TRBD2 (7 bases). The CDR3 contains 13 residues. Germline values: CDR1 LNHDA, CDR2 SQIVND (reference sequence). V lost 5 bases, J lost 6 bases, and 12 bases lay in between. CDR3 amino acids: CASSSRGADTQYF. Written as DNA, the CDR3 is TGTGCCAGTAGTTCTCGGGGGGCGGATACGCAGTATTTT.

In its sample, this clone was seen many times. This same CDR3 is encoded by further DNA sequences in the sample. The V and J genes are TRBV10-1 and TRBJ2-5, with TRBD2 as a possible D gene (6 bases). V lost 0 bases and J 2 bases, leaving 7 bases between the germline ends. This CDR3 comprises 14 residues. CDR1 WNHNN and CDR2 SYGVQD come from the germline V gene (reference sequence). CDR3 residues: CASSESAGQETQYF. The CDR3 nucleotides read TGCGCCAGCAGTGAGTCCGCGGGACAAGAGACCCAGTACTTC.

The chain employs TRBV27 and TRBJ1-1, with D maybe TRBD1 (5 bases). The V end was cut by 2 bases, the J end by 3 bases, with 10 bases between. This CDR3 spans 14 amino acids. Germline loops: CDR1 MNHEY, CDR2 SMNVEV (reference sequence). CDR3: CASSLGGGDTEAFF. CDR3 coding DNA: TGTGCCAGCAGTTTAGGGGGAGGAGACACTGAAGCTTTCTTT.

The genes are TRBV10-3 and TRBJ1-1, with D possibly being TRBD1 (5 bases). The CDR3 totals 14 residues. The germline V gene has CDR1 ENHRY and CDR2 SYGVKD. V lost 5 bases and J lost 3, with 13 bases in between. The CDR3 region has the DNA TGTGCCATCAGTCCGTTTGGGGCGGACACTGAAGCTTTCTTT. Protein: CAISPFGADTEAFF.

DNA for the CDR3: TGTGCCACTGGACAGGGCAACTATGGCTACACCTTC. Protein product: CATGQGNYGYTF. The chain is built from TRBV28 and TRBJ1-2; 8 nucleotides line up with TRBD1. CDR3 length: 12 residues. V gave up 10 bases and J gave up 2 bases; unmatched junction bases: 3. Per germline, CDR1 MDHEN and CDR2 SYDVKM.

The V call is TRBV4-3, the J call TRBJ2-7; possible D gene TRBD2, 6 bases. Germline CDR1 reads LGHNA; CDR2 reads YSLEER. The CDR3 is 16 residues long. V was cut by 0 bases and J by 2 bases, with 14 bases left in between. The CDR3: CASSQDLTSSPYEQYF. The CDR3, as DNA: TGCGCCAGCAGCCAAGATCTCACTAGCTCACCCTACGAGCAGTACTTC.

This clone was detected a few times. The V call is TRBV12-3 or TRBV12-4, the J call TRBJ1-5; D is unclear. This CDR3 is 13 amino acids long. V was pared by 2 bases and J by 13 bases, with 15 bases between. CDR3: CASSLNLAAAQHF. DNA for the CDR3: TGTGCCAGCAGTTTAAATTTGGCCGCTGCTCAGCATTTT.